Presented here are 17 T cell receptor beta chains from one specimen sequenced in a study of blood T cells in healthy people across ages. A second PCR of about 6 to 12 cycles used a sample-barcoded 5' primer and a J-beta primer mix. From the 5' RACE reads, TCRdb called clonotypes with MiXCR, one entry per CDR3 protein. Of about a million distinct CDR3 sequences listed, 51% were seen once; the top ten hold about a fifth. Specimen: blood. These receptors were collected from a woman aged 55-75 years in good health.

The table lists this clonotype with a few counts. The chain is built from TRBV12-3 or TRBV12-4 and TRBJ1-2; 7 bases map to TRBD1. The CDR3 is 17 amino acids. With V trimmed by 7 bases and J by 0 bases, 14 bases remained unmatched. CDR3 in DNA: TGTGCCAGCATCAACAGGGGTATTTGGAGACCTAACTATGGCTACACCTTC. This gives the protein CASINRGIWRPNYGYTF.

The rearrangement joins TRBV12-3 or TRBV12-4 to TRBJ1-4; TRBD1 is a possible D gene (5 bases). The ends were cut back, 5 bases at V and 10 bases at J, with 14 bases in the middle. This CDR3 has 13 amino acids. The CDR3 nucleotides are TGTGCCAGCAGTCGATTGGCAGACAGAAAACTGTTTTTT. Residues: CASSRLADRKLFF.

This clonotype turned up a few times. The genes are TRBV28 and TRBJ2-5, with D perhaps TRBD1 (6 bases). The CDR3 is 15 residues long. Germline lookup yields CDR1 MDHEN and CDR2 SYDVKM. Trimming left V 10 bases short and J 1 base short, with 19 bases between. CDR3 nucleotides: TGTGCCACCAGGACAGACCTCTTCCCCCAAGAGACCCAGTACTTC. Amino acids: CATRTDLFPQETQYF.

The V gene is TRBV29-1, the J gene TRBJ1-2; 10 positions agree with TRBD1. V lost 3 bases to trimming and J lost 6 bases; unmatched junction nucleotides: 4. The CDR3 consists of 13 residues. CDR1 is SQVTM, CDR2 ANQGSEA, per germline. The CDR3, as DNA: TGCAGCGTTGAGGGGGACAGGGGCGATGGCTACACCTTC. This translates into CSVEGDRGDGYTF.

This clonotype has a handful of counts. The CDR3 loop reads CASSVSGSRNYGYTF. CDR3 coding DNA: TGTGCCAGCAGCGTAAGCGGGAGCAGAAACTATGGCTACACCTTC. The chain has TRBV9 and TRBJ1-2, with D hard to call. Looked up from germline, CDR1 is SGDLS and CDR2 is YYNGEE. V was shortened by 1 base and J by 2 bases, with 12 bases between the two germline ends. There are 15 residues in the CDR3.

This clonotype was detected only a few times. The rearrangement links TRBV7-8 to TRBJ2-5; 8 nucleotides align to TRBD1. Trimming cost V 5 bases and J 4 bases; bases outside gene matches: 3. The CDR3 loop spans 13 amino acids. CDR1 is SGHVS and CDR2 is FQNEAQ in the germline V gene. CDR3 nucleotide sequence: TGTGCCAGCAGCGACAGGGGAGGAGAGACCCAGTACTTC. The encoded protein is CASSDRGGETQYF.

The gene calls are TRBV12-3 or TRBV12-4 and TRBJ2-6; 7 nucleotides match TRBD2. The CDR3 contains 18 residues. V lost 4 bases to trimming and J lost 1 base; unmatched junction nucleotides: 10. The CDR3 DNA reads as TGTGCCAGCAGTTGGTCGGGCGGGAGATGGTCTGGGGCCAACGTCCTGACTTTC. Translation gives CASSWSGGRWSGANVLTF.

The genes are TRBV3-1 and TRBJ2-7, with D hard to call. Germline assignment: CDR1 LGHDT and CDR2 YNNKEL (reference sequence). The CDR3 length is 13 residues. V was cut by 3 bases and J by 3 bases, with 9 bases left in between. The CDR3 DNA reads as TGTGCCAGCAGCCACTACTTAAACTACGAGCAGTACTTC. Its protein product is CASSHYLNYEQYF.

J is TRBJ1-1 and V is TRBV14; unclear D gene. There are 13 residues in the CDR3. Germline loops: CDR1 SGHDN, CDR2 FVKESK. V shed 4 bases and J shed 1 base, with 7 bases lying between them. The CDR3 DNA follows: TGTGCCAGCAGCCGGCCGCCGAACACTGAAGCTTTCTTT. As protein: CASSRPPNTEAFF. Full variable domain (remainder filled in from reference TRBV14 and TRBJ1-1): EAGVTQFPSHSVIEKGQTVTLRCDPISGHDNLYWYRRVMGKEIKFLLHFVKESKQDESGMPNNRFLAERTGGTYSTLKVQPAELEDSGVYFCASSRPPNTEAFFGQGTRLTVV.

The CDR3 loop is CSARDSDSIHPSNQPQHF. The DNA of the CDR3 is TGCAGTGCTAGAGATAGCGACAGTATTCATCCTAGCAATCAGCCCCAGCATTTT. The J gene is TRBJ1-5, the V gene TRBV20-1, with D tentatively TRBD1 (5 bases). The ends were cut back, 0 bases at V and 0 bases at J, with 18 bases in the middle. The CDR3 runs 18 residues. Germline V gives CDR1 DFQATT, CDR2 SNEGSKA (reference sequence).

The chain links TRBV29-1 to TRBJ1-2; TRBD1 might be the D (5 bases). Looked up from germline, CDR1 is SQVTM and CDR2 is ANQGSEA. This CDR3 is built from 17 residues. Trimming stripped 4 bases from V and 2 bases from J, with 23 bases between. For the CDR3, the DNA is TGCAGCGTTGCAACCGGGACCAGGTTTAGAAAAAACTATGGCTACACCTTC. Translation gives CSVATGTRFRKNYGYTF.

This clonotype showed up just once. The chain uses TRBV11-3 and TRBJ2-1; D gene uncertain. Germline CDR1 SGHNT, CDR2 YENEEA. The CDR3 totals 14 residues. V was trimmed by 0 bases and J by 7 bases, leaving 10 bases between them. This CDR3 reads CASSLERLRNEQFF. CDR3 coding DNA: TGTGCCAGCAGCTTAGAGCGACTCCGTAATGAGCAGTTCTTC.

The chain employs TRBV5-1 and TRBJ2-4; unclear D gene. V shed 0 bases and J shed 8 bases, with 9 bases lying between them. Germline CDR1 reads SGHRS; CDR2 reads YFSETQ. There are 13 residues in the CDR3. CDR3 bases: TGCGCCAGCAGCTTGGCAGAACTCGACATTCAGTACTTC. The encoded protein is CASSLAELDIQYF.

The chain links TRBV18 to TRBJ1-5; D remains ambiguous. The germline gives CDR1 KGHSH, CDR2 LQKENI. Trimming shortened V by 3 bases and J by 7 bases, and 10 bases separated the two germline ends. The CDR3 consists of 13 residues. CDR3 loop: CASSPGRPQPQHF. CDR3 nucleotides: TGTGCCAGCTCACCTGGCAGGCCACAGCCCCAGCATTTT.

About this clonotype: Its ends do not fully match the called genes, so a read error is possible. The V call is TRBV2, the J call TRBJ2-3; D could derive from TRBD1 or TRBD2 (5 bases each). Germline V CDR1 and CDR2: SNHLY, FYNNEI. CDR3 size: 13 residues. CDR3 sequence: CASSEGTGDTQYF. As DNA, the CDR3 is TGCGCCAGCAGTGAGGGGACCGGGGACACGCAGTATTTT.

The V and J genes are TRBV3-1 and TRBJ2-5, with a tentative D call TRBD1 (7 bases). The J call may not be correct, given that the DNA end is closer to TRBJ2-7. CDR1 and CDR2 from the germline V gene are LGHDT and YNNKEL (reference sequence). The CDR3 sequence is 15 residues long. The CDR3 spells CASSHRQGGRYEQYF. The CDR3, as DNA: TGTGCCAGCAGCCACCGACAGGGAGGTCGATACGAGCAGTACTTC.

The rearrangement uses TRBV28 and TRBJ2-5, with TRBD1 identical over 9 bases. Per germline, CDR1 MDHEN and CDR2 SYDVKM. The CDR3 runs to 14 residues. V dropped 2 bases and J dropped 8; count of bases not matched to a gene: 6. CDR3 nucleotides: TGTGCCAGCAGTTTACATGGACAGGGGACCACCCAGTACTTC. Protein: CASSLHGQGTTQYF.